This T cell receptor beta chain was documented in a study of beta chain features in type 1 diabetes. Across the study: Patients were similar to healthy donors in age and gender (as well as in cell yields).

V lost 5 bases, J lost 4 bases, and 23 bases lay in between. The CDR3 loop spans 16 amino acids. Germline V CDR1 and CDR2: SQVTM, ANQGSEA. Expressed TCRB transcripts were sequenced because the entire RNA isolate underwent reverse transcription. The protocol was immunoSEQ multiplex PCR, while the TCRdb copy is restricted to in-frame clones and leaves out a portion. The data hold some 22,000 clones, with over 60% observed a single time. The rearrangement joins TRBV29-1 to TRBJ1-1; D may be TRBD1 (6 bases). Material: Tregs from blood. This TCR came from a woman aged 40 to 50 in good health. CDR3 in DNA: TGCAGCGTTCCAAAGGGGGTGCGGAGAGGTGGCACTGAAGCTTTCTTT. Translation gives CSVPKGVRRGGTEAFF.